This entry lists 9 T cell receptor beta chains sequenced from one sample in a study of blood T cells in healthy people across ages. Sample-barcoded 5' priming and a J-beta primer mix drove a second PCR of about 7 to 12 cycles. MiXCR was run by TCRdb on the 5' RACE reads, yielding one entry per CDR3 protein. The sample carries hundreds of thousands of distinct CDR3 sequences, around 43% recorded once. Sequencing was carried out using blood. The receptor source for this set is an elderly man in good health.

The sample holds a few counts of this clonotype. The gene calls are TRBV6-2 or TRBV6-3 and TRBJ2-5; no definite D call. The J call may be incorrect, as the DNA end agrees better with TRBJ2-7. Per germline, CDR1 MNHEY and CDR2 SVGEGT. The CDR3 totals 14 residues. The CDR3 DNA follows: TGTGCCAGCAGTTACTCCCCAGTCTGGGCCGAGCAGTACTTC. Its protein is CASSYSPVWAEQYF.

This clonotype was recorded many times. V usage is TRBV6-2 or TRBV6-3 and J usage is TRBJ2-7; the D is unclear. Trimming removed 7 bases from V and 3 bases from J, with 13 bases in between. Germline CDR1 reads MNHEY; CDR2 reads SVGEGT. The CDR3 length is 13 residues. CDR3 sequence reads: CASKYGNGYEQYF. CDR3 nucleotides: TGTGCCAGCAAGTACGGAAATGGCTACGAGCAGTACTTC.

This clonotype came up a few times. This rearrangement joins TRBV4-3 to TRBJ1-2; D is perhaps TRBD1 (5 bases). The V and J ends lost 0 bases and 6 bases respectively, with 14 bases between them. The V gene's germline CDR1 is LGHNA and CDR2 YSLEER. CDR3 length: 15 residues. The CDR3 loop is CASSQDRGGTNGYTF. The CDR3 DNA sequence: TGCGCCAGCAGCCAAGATCGTGGGGGAACGAATGGCTACACCTTC.

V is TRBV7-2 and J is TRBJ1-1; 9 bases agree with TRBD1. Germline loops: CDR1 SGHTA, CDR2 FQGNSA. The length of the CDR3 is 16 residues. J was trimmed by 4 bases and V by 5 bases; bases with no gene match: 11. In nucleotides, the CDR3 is TGTGCCAGCAGCCTAGGGACAGGGAGAAGGGCCACTGAAGCTTTCTTT. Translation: CASSLGTGRRATEAFF.

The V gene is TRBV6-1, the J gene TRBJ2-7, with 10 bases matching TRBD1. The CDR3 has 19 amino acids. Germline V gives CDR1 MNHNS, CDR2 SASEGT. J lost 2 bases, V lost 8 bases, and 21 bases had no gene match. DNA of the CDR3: TGTGCCAGCGTAAGGGCGGCGGGACAGGGGACGCTTACACCCTACGAGCAGTACTTC. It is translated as CASVRAAGQGTLTPYEQYF.

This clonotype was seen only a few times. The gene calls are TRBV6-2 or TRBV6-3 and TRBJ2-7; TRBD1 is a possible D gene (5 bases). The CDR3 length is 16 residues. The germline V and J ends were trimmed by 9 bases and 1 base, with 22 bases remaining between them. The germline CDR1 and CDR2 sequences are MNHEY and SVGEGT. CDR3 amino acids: CASTANQGFLSYEQYF. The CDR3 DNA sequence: TGTGCCAGTACCGCGAACCAGGGCTTTTTGTCCTACGAGCAGTACTTC.

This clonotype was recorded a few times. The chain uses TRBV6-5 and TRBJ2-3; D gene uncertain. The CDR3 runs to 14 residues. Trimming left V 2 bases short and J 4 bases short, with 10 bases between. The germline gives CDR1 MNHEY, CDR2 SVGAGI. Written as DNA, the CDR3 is TGTGCCAGCAGTTACGGGTCTCAGGCAGATACGCAGTATTTT. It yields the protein CASSYGSQADTQYF.

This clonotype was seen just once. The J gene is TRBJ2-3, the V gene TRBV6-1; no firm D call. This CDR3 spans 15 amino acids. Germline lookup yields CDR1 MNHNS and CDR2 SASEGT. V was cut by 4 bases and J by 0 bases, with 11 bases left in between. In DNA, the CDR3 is TGTGCCAGCAGTGGGGTAACGATAAGCACAGATACGCAGTATTTT. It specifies CASSGVTISTDTQYF.

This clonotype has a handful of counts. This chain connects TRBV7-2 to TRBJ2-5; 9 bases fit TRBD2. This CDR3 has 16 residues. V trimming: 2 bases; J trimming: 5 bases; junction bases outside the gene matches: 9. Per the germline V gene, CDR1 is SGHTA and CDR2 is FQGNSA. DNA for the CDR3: TGTGCCAGCAGCTTATCAGTGGGCGGGGGGGCTGAGACCCAGTACTTC. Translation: CASSLSVGGGAETQYF.